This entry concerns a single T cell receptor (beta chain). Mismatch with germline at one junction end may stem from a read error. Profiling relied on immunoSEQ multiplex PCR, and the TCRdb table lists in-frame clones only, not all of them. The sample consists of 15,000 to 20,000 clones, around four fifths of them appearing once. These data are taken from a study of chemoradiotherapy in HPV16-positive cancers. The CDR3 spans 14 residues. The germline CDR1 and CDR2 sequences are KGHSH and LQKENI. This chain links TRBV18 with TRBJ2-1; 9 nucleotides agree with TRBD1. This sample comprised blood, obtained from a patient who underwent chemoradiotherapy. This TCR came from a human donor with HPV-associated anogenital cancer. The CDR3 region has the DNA TGTGCCAGCTCACGTTATAAGAGCCGGGACAGGGAGATCTTC. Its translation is CASSRYKSRDREIF. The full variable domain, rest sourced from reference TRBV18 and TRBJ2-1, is NAGVMQNPRHLVRRRGQEARLRCSPMKGHSHVYWYRQLPEEGLKFMVYLQKENIIDESGMPKERFSAEFPKEGPSILRIQQVVRGDSAAYFCASSRYKSRDREIFGPGTRLTVL.